Listed below are T cell receptor beta chains from one sample, sequenced in a study of T cells after yellow fever vaccination. MiXCR, applied by TCRdb to the 5' RACE reads, yields one record per CDR3 protein. The data show 250,000 or so distinct CDR3 sequences, approximately 3.5% seen once. The specimen comprised PBMCs, sampled 15 days after the yellow fever booster vaccination. The receptors here all came from a man aged 18 to 30 who received the YFV17D yellow fever vaccine. Each CDR3 is given with its conserved first and last residue. D genes are given only for firm matches. The listing skips clone size in some rows; elsewhere it reads once, few, many or a size class.

v_call: TRBV19
d_call: TRBD1
j_call: TRBJ1-5
clone_size: NA
cdr3_aa: CASKKARGLGQPQHF
cdr3_nt: TGTGCCAGTAAGAAGGCCAGGGGGCTAGGACAGCCCCAGCATTTT

v_call: TRBV5-5
d_call: TRBD2
j_call: TRBJ2-3
clone_size: NA
cdr3_aa: CASSGGGMDTDTQYF
cdr3_nt: TGTGCCAGCAGCGGGGGGGGTATGGACACAGATACGCAGTATTTT

v_call: TRBV6-5
d_call: TRBD1
j_call: TRBJ1-4
clone_size: many
cdr3_aa: CASSKGDRGFEKLFF
cdr3_nt: TGTGCCAGCAGCAAGGGGGACAGGGGGTTCGAAAAACTGTTTTTT

v_call: TRBV14
d_call: NA
j_call: TRBJ2-3
clone_size: many
cdr3_aa: CASSQAISTDTQYF
cdr3_nt: TGTGCCAGCAGCCAGGCCATAAGCACAGATACGCAGTATTTT

v_call: TRBV20-1
d_call: TRBD2
j_call: TRBJ2-3
clone_size: many
cdr3_aa: CSPRGRDTDTQYF
cdr3_nt: TGCAGTCCAAGAGGGAGGGACACAGATACGCAGTATTTT

v_call: TRBV5-6
d_call: NA
j_call: TRBJ2-1
clone_size: many
cdr3_aa: CASSLQGMEFF
cdr3_nt: TGTGCCAGCAGCCTACAGGGAATGGAGTTCTTC

v_call: TRBV20-1
d_call: TRBD2
j_call: TRBJ2-5
clone_size: many
cdr3_aa: CSARDPSGGAGETQYF
cdr3_nt: TGCAGTGCTAGGGACCCTAGCGGGGGGGCGGGTGAGACCCAGTACTTC

v_call: TRBV5-5
d_call: TRBD1
j_call: TRBJ1-2
clone_size: many
cdr3_aa: CASSSTGNRRGYTF
cdr3_nt: TGTGCCAGCAGCTCGACAGGGAACCGTCGGGGCTACACCTTC

v_call: TRBV5-5
d_call: NA
j_call: TRBJ1-2
clone_size: many
cdr3_aa: CASSLQDGALGYTF
cdr3_nt: TGTGCCAGCAGCTTGCAGGACGGAGCGTTGGGCTACACCTTC

v_call: TRBV4-1
d_call: TRBD1
j_call: TRBJ2-7
clone_size: many
cdr3_aa: CASSQRDRGSTYEQYF
cdr3_nt: TGCGCCAGCAGCCAAAGGGACAGGGGTAGTACCTACGAGCAGTACTTC

v_call: TRBV6-5
d_call: NA
j_call: TRBJ2-6
clone_size: many
cdr3_aa: CASSFVDNSGANVLTF
cdr3_nt: TGTGCCAGCAGTTTCGTGGACAACTCTGGGGCCAACGTCCTGACTTTC

v_call: TRBV2
d_call: NA
j_call: TRBJ2-1
clone_size: many
cdr3_aa: CASTEGASYNEQFF
cdr3_nt: TGTGCCAGCACCGAAGGGGCATCGTACAATGAGCAGTTCTTC

v_call: TRBV20-1
d_call: NA
j_call: TRBJ1-2
clone_size: many
cdr3_aa: CSARSGNLGYGYTF
cdr3_nt: TGCAGTGCTAGAAGTGGCAACCTGGGCTATGGCTACACCTTC

v_call: TRBV12-3/TRBV12-4
d_call: NA
j_call: TRBJ2-7
clone_size: many
cdr3_aa: CASSLGGDLYEQYF
cdr3_nt: TGTGCCAGCAGTTTAGGGGGGGACCTATACGAGCAGTACTTC

v_call: TRBV10-3
d_call: NA
j_call: TRBJ2-3
clone_size: many
cdr3_aa: CAISESSRGTSTDTQYF
cdr3_nt: TGTGCCATCAGTGAGTCGAGTCGGGGTACGAGCACAGATACGCAGTATTTT

v_call: TRBV24-1
d_call: TRBD2
j_call: TRBJ2-1
clone_size: NA
cdr3_aa: CATSATTSGNEQFF
cdr3_nt: TGTGCCACCAGTGCCACGACTAGCGGCAATGAGCAGTTCTTC

v_call: TRBV7-9
d_call: NA
j_call: TRBJ2-1
clone_size: many
cdr3_aa: CASSLRSNEQFF
cdr3_nt: TGTGCCAGCAGCTTGCGTTCGAATGAGCAGTTCTTC

v_call: TRBV20-1
d_call: NA
j_call: TRBJ2-3
clone_size: many
cdr3_aa: CSARATSGLDTQYF
cdr3_nt: TGCAGTGCTAGAGCCACCTCGGGTTTGGATACGCAGTATTTT

v_call: TRBV20-1
d_call: NA
j_call: TRBJ2-1
clone_size: many
cdr3_aa: CSAGDSEQFF
cdr3_nt: TGCAGTGCCGGGGACTCTGAGCAGTTCTTC

v_call: TRBV5-1
d_call: NA
j_call: TRBJ2-7
clone_size: many
cdr3_aa: CASSSSAGTLSYEQYF
cdr3_nt: TGCGCCAGCAGCTCCTCGGCCGGGACACTCTCCTACGAGCAGTACTTC

v_call: TRBV11-2
d_call: NA
j_call: TRBJ1-3
clone_size: NA
cdr3_aa: CASSQPSGSGNTIYF
cdr3_nt: TGTGCCAGCAGCCAGCCCAGTGGTTCTGGAAACACCATATATTTT

v_call: TRBV9
d_call: NA
j_call: TRBJ1-1
clone_size: few
cdr3_aa: CASSPEGWGLNTEAFF
cdr3_nt: TGTGCCAGCAGCCCAGAAGGATGGGGCCTTAACACTGAAGCTTTCTTT

v_call: TRBV19
d_call: NA
j_call: TRBJ2-1
clone_size: few
cdr3_aa: CASSRSLGSEQFF
cdr3_nt: TGTGCCAGTAGTAGATCCTTAGGGAGCGAGCAGTTCTTC

v_call: TRBV6-6
d_call: NA
j_call: TRBJ2-7
clone_size: many
cdr3_aa: CASSLGQPPSEQYF
cdr3_nt: TGTGCCAGCAGTCTGGGACAACCGCCCTCCGAGCAGTACTTC

v_call: TRBV6-5
d_call: TRBD1
j_call: TRBJ2-7
clone_size: many
cdr3_aa: CASSYSWTGSYEQYF
cdr3_nt: TGTGCCAGCAGTTACTCTTGGACAGGCTCCTACGAGCAGTACTTC

v_call: TRBV6-2/TRBV6-3
d_call: TRBD1
j_call: TRBJ2-1
clone_size: NA
cdr3_aa: CASSLGRGPAEQFF
cdr3_nt: TGTGCCAGCAGTTTGGGCAGGGGGCCGGCGGAGCAGTTCTTC